Listed here is a single T cell receptor beta chain. The junction departs from germline at one end; a sequencing error may be responsible. The sample comes from a study of PD-1 blockade in classical Hodgkin lymphoma. Generated by immunoSEQ multiplex PCR, the TCRdb table keeps only in-frame clones and is missing some. The sample yields tens of thousands of clones, around 80% seen once. The length of the CDR3 is 13 residues. The germline gives CDR1 MNHEY, CDR2 SVGAGI. Described time point: cycle 4 day 1 (C4D1), after around six weeks of nivolumab. Brentuximab vedotin exposure varied among the patients, all of whom had relapsed after autologous stem cell transplantation. Magnetic depletion of unwanted cells isolated CD4+ T cells from thawed PBMCs.

The sequence was collected from a human donor with classical Hodgkin lymphoma. The starting material was CD4+ T cells from blood, obtained before the fourth cycle of nivolumab. V is TRBV6-5 and J is TRBJ1-2; 7 bases agree with TRBD1. The DNA of the CDR3 is TGTACCAGCAGCCGCGACAGGGAATATGGCTACACCTTC. As protein: CTSSRDREYGYTF.